This TCR delta chain is from a study of gamma-delta T cells after stem cell transplantation. TCRdb reanalysed the RT-PCR reads with CATT. Of roughly 3,200 delta-chain clones listed, approximately 2% are singletons. Turning to this clone: This DNA's translation and the protein TCRdb lists, from a much larger clone, do not match at residue 9, likely due to a read error; the protein shown is translated from the DNA.

The CDR3 totals 16 residues. V was trimmed by 3 bases and J by 7 bases, leaving 23 bases between them. The germline V gene has CDR1 GEAIGNYY and CDR2 EKD. Sequenced material: gamma-delta T cells. This sequence was found in a human donor. It is not recorded whose cells these are; they may come from a transplant donor. The rearrangement joins TRDV2 to TRDJ1; D gene unclear. The CDR3 nucleotides are TGTGCCTGTGACCCCGTAGGGGTCTCTGGAAAATCTAAACTCATCTTT. It encodes CACDPVGVSGKSKLIF.